The 14 T cell receptor beta chains given below trace back to one sample, sequenced in a study of blood T cells in healthy people across ages (dated by TCRdb to between 2014 and 2017). Libraries came from 5' RACE. Sequencing instrument: Illumina HiSeq 2500. The second PCR ran for roughly 7 to 11 cycles and used a J-beta primer mix along with a sample-barcoded 5' primer. Clones were called with MiXCR by TCRdb after fastp trimmed the public reads at Q25, and only in-frame beta chains were retained. CDR3 protein sequences are deduplicated, and each keeps its most common genes and DNA. The sample table contains 1.5 million to 2 million distinct CDR3 sequences; only one count was recorded for over 25% of them. The top ten clones comprise 7% to 9% of the sample. Sequencing input: blood. Receptors originate from a woman younger than 45 in good health.

The chain employs TRBV24-1 and TRBJ2-3; a possible D gene is TRBD1 (6 bases). CDR1 is KGHDR, CDR2 SFDVKD, per germline. Trimming took 9 bases from V and 2 from J, leaving 14 bases between them. The CDR3 runs to 14 residues. The CDR3 loop reads CATRGTQFTDTQYF. The CDR3 bases are TGTGCCACCCGTGGGACACAATTCACAGATACGCAGTATTTT.

This rearrangement joins TRBV12-3 or TRBV12-4 to TRBJ1-1; D gene uncertain. This CDR3 contains 13 residues. Trimming stripped 4 bases from V and 1 base from J, with 7 bases between. The CDR3 here is CASSSHRNTEAFF. CDR3 in DNA: TGTGCCAGCAGTTCCCACAGGAACACTGAAGCTTTCTTT.

This chain uses TRBV12-3 or TRBV12-4 with TRBJ2-2; TRBD2 matches at 9 bases. The V and J ends lost 1 base and 4 bases, in that order; junction bases with no gene match: 7. The CDR3 is 17 residues long. The chain's CDR3 is CASSLGDAGGTTGELFF. DNA for the CDR3: TGTGCCAGCAGTTTAGGGGACGCGGGAGGGACCACCGGGGAGCTGTTTTTT.

The V gene is TRBV7-2, the J gene TRBJ2-1, with no clear D. The CDR3 spans 14 residues. Germline V gene data show CDR1 as SGHTA and CDR2 as FQGNSA. Trimming removed 7 bases at V and 10 bases at J, with 20 bases between. The CDR3 spells CASKSFPTGYEQFF. The CDR3 DNA follows: TGTGCCAGCAAGAGTTTCCCTACTGGGTACGAGCAGTTCTTC.

The rearrangement uses TRBV6-1 and TRBJ1-2, with a possible D match to TRBD1 (5 bases). This CDR3 comprises 13 residues. Trimming pared 8 bases from V and 8 bases from J, leaving 18 bases between. From germline, CDR1 is MNHNS and CDR2 SASEGT. The CDR3 sequence is CASGLWGIKGYTF. The CDR3 nucleotides are TGTGCCAGCGGTCTCTGGGGGATTAAGGGCTACACCTTC.

This clonotype was counted only a few times. In DNA form, the CDR3 reads TGTGCCATCTCAGGTGGAGGGCCTGAGACCACTGAAGCTTTCTTT. Its protein is CAISGGGPETTEAFF. The rearrangement links TRBV10-3 to TRBJ1-1; D gene uncertain. In germline, CDR1 is ENHRY, CDR2 SYGVKD. V lost 8 bases to trimming and J lost 4 bases, with 20 bases between them. The CDR3 is 15 residues long.

This clonotype was counted ten times or more. J is TRBJ2-7 and V is TRBV10-3; D ambiguous. Germline V gene lookup returns CDR1 ENHRY and CDR2 SYGVKD. The CDR3 totals 13 residues. V was pared by 3 bases and J by 3 bases, with 9 bases between. The CDR3 is CAISDKAGYEQYF. CDR3 DNA sequence: TGTGCCATCAGTGATAAAGCCGGCTACGAGCAGTACTTC.

The rearrangement joins TRBV7-9 to TRBJ1-1; 7 bases are shared with TRBD1. After removal of 5 bases from V and 6 bases from J, the junction contained 3 bases not matched to a gene. The CDR3 consists of 12 residues. Germline values: CDR1 SEHNR, CDR2 FQNEAQ (reference sequence). For the CDR3, the DNA is TGTGCCAGCAGCGGCAGGGGGTCTGAAGCTTTCTTT. Translated: CASSGRGSEAFF.

The chain combines TRBV5-1 with TRBJ2-7; 11 bases are a match to TRBD2. The CDR3 is 16 amino acids. Germline CDR1 and CDR2: SGHRS and YFSETQ. V shed 4 bases and J 3 bases; nucleotides not matched to a gene: 9. The CDR3 nucleotides read TGCGCCAGCAGCGTCGGGGGGACTAGCGGACTCTACGAGCAGTACTTC. Protein sequence: CASSVGGTSGLYEQYF.

This clonotype was observed a few times. J is TRBJ2-1 and V is TRBV7-2; 9 bases agree with TRBD1. The germline CDR1 and CDR2 sequences are SGHTA and FQGNSA. V lost 5 bases, J lost 9 bases, and 20 bases stayed unmatched. The CDR3 is made up of 18 amino acids. The CDR3 sequence is CASSLPGTGTGSAFEQFF. DNA for the CDR3: TGTGCCAGCAGCCTCCCCGGTACCGGGACAGGGTCTGCGTTTGAGCAGTTCTTC.

This clonotype has a count of ten or more. The chain has TRBV29-1 and TRBJ2-7; 15 positions match TRBD2. CDR1 SQVTM and CDR2 ANQGSEA come from the germline V gene. This CDR3 is 18 amino acids long. V gave up 1 base and J gave up 0 bases; unmatched junction bases: 7. The CDR3 sequence is CSVEGGTSGGLYSYEQYF. CDR3 DNA sequence: TGCAGCGTTGAAGGTGGGACTAGCGGGGGGCTGTACTCCTACGAGCAGTACTTC.

Only a few counts were recorded for this clonotype. The rearrangement joins TRBV9 to TRBJ2-1; D ambiguous. Trimming removed 4 bases at V and 8 bases at J, with 4 bases between. The CDR3 loop spans 10 amino acids. Germline CDR1 SGDLS, CDR2 YYNGEE. The DNA of the CDR3 is TGTGCCAGCAGCCCGGATGAGCAGTTCTTC. This translates into CASSPDEQFF.

In this sample, this clonotype turned up a few times. The chain links TRBV9 to TRBJ2-1; 11 bases fit TRBD2. This CDR3 region has 16 residues. The V segment lost 4 bases and the J segment 4 bases; nucleotides outside the gene matches: 7. Germline V gene data show CDR1 as SGDLS and CDR2 as YYNGEE. The CDR3 here is CASSSGLAGRYNEQFF. CDR3 nucleotide sequence: TGTGCCAGCAGCTCTGGACTAGCGGGCCGATACAATGAGCAGTTCTTC.

Only a few counts were recorded for this clonotype. This chain links TRBV20-1 with TRBJ2-1, with TRBD2 matching 10 bases. The CDR3 spans 19 residues. CDR1 is DFQATT, CDR2 SNEGSKA, per germline (reference sequence). After removal of 0 bases from V and 0 bases from J, the junction contained 11 bases not matched to a gene. The CDR3 DNA sequence: TGCAGTGCTAGAGATTCGACTAGCGGGCGTTCTTACTCCTACAATGAGCAGTTCTTC. It translates to CSARDSTSGRSYSYNEQFF.